This T cell receptor beta chain was recovered during a study of cytomegalovirus exposure and HLA in healthy donors. Study findings and constraints: A later analysis showed HLA-associated TCR beta chains outstripping equally common others in clonal expansion.

As regards this clone: The antigen remains unidentified.

The CDR3 extends over 15 amino acids. The ends lost 3 bases at V and 5 bases at J; junction bases unmatched: 7. Germline lookup yields CDR1 LGHNA and CDR2 YSLEER. It was healthy bone marrow donors who served as donors. PCR involved 60 Vbeta and 13 Jbeta primers. Profiled with immunoSEQ multiplex PCR; TCRdb holds only in-frame clones, not every one. The repertoire holds around 120,000 clones, roughly 85% seen once, with 3% to 3.5% in the top ten. Sequencing was done on a sample of PBMCs. The chain employs TRBV4-3 and TRBJ1-3; TRBD1 aligns across 7 bases. The TCR was taken from a woman aged 40 to 50 in good health and CMV-seronegative. The CDR3 region is CASSQGDRTRNTIYF. CDR3 bases: TGCGCCAGCAGCCAGGGGGACAGAACCAGAAACACCATATATTTT.